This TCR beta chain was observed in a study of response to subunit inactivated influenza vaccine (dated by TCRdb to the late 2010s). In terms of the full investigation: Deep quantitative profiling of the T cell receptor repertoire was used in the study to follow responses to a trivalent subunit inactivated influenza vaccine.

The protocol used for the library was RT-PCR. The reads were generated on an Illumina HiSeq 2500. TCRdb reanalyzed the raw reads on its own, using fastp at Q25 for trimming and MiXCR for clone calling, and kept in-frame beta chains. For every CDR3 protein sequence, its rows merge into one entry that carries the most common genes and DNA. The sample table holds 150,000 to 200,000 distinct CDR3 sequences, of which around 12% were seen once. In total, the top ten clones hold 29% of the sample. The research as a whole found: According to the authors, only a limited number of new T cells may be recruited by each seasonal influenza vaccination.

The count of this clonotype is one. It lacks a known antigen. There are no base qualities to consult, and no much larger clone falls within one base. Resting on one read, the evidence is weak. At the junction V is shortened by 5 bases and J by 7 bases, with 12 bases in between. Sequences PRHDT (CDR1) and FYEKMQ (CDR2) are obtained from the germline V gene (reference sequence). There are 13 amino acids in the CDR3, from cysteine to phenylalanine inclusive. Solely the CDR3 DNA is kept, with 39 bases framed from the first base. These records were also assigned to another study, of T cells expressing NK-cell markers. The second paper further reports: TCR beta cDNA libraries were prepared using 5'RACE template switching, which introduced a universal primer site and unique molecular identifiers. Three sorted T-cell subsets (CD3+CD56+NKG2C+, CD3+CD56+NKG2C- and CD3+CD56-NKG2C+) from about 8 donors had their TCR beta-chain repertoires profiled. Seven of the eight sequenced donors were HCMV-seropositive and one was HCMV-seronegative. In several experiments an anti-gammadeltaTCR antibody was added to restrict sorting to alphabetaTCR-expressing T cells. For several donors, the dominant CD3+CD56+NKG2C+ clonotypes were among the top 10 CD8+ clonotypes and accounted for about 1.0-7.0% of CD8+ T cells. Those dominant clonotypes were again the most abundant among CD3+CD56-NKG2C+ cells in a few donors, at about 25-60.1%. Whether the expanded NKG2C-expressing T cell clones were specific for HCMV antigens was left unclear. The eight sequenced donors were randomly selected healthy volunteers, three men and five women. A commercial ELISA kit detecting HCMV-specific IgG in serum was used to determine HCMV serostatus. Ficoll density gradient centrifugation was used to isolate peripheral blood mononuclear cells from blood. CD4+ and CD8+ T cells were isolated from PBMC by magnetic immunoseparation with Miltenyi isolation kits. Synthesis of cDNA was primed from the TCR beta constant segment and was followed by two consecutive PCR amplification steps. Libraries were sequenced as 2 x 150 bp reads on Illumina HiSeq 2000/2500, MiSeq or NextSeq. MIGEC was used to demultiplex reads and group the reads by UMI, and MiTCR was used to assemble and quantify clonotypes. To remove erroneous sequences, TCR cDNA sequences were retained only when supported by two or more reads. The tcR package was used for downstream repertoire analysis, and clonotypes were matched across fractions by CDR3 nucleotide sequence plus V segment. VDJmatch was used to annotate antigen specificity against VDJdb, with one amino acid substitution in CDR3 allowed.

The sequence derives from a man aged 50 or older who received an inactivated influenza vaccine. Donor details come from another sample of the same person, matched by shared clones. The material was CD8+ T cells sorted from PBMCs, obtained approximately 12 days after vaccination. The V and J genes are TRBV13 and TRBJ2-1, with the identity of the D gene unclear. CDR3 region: CASSPIMRNEQFF. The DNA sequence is TGTGCCAGCAGCCCTATAATGCGAAATGAGCAGTTCTTC.